This T cell receptor (beta chain) derives from a study of ipilimumab plus nivolumab after autologous stem cell transplantation. Libraries were prepared by immunoSEQ multiplex PCR; TCRdb keeps only in-frame clonotypes and omits some of them. This sample yields roughly 3,000 clones, of which 80% to 90% are seen a single time; 9.5% to 13% belongs to the top ten. Sequencing was performed on PBMCs, taken in a trial of ipilimumab plus nivolumab as post-transplant consolidation. The sequence was obtained from a male donor with multiple myeloma.

CDR3 region: CASSQGGLKEQFF. CDR3 nucleotides: TGTGCCAGCAGCCAAGGGGGCCTCAAGGAGCAGTTCTTC. The chain uses TRBV14 and TRBJ2-1; tentative D call: TRBD1 (5 bases). The CDR3 runs 13 residues. With 1 base removed from V and 10 bases from J, the gap between germline ends came to 11 bases. Germline CDR1 and CDR2: SGHDN and FVKESK.